This entry lists 9 T cell receptor beta chains sequenced from one sample in a study of blood T cell repertoires in COVID-19. Assay: immunoSEQ multiplex PCR; the TCRdb copy retains only in-frame clones and omits some. The repertoire holds about 54,000 clones, with about nine tenths as singletons. Sequences were obtained from peripheral blood. The receptors were gathered from a human donor in a cohort sampled during active COVID-19.

The CDR3 DNA sequence: TGCGCCAGCAGCCCGCTAGCCCGACAGGGAGGTGCTGGGGCCAACGTCCTGACTTTC. It translates to CASSPLARQGGAGANVLTF. This chain connects TRBV5-1 to TRBJ2-6, with TRBD1 as a possible D gene (7 bases). V was trimmed by 4 bases and J by 2 bases, leaving 22 bases between them. Germline V gives CDR1 SGHRS, CDR2 YFSETQ. CDR3 length: 19 residues.

This CDR3 reads CASSPRAETEAFF. CDR3 nucleotides: TGTGCCAGCTCACCACGAGCCGAGACTGAAGCTTTCTTT. The genes are TRBV18 and TRBJ1-1; D is unclear. The CDR3 contains 13 residues. The germline gives CDR1 KGHSH, CDR2 LQKENI. The V and J ends lost 1 base and 5 bases respectively, with 8 bases between them.

The V call is TRBV27, the J call TRBJ1-2, with 10 bases lining up with TRBD1. V lost 5 bases to trimming and J lost 4 bases; unmatched junction nucleotides: 7. Per germline, CDR1 MNHEY and CDR2 SMNVEV (reference sequence). The CDR3 runs 15 residues. This CDR3 is CASSPRQGAPYGYTF. Written as DNA, the CDR3 is TGTGCCAGCAGTCCGCGACAGGGGGCCCCCTATGGCTACACCTTC.

V and J are TRBV12-3 or TRBV12-4 and TRBJ1-1, with a weak D call TRBD1 (5 bases). There are 13 residues in the CDR3. Deletions cut 5 bases from V and 5 bases from J, with 12 bases between. The CDR3 reads CASSRTRATEAFF. The CDR3 DNA is TGTGCCAGCAGTCGGACAAGGGCTACTGAAGCTTTCTTT.

The V and J genes are TRBV5-1 and TRBJ2-7, with 7 bases identical to TRBD2. V was pared by 3 bases and J by 7 bases, with 13 bases of the junction left unmatched. The CDR3 extends over 15 amino acids. The germline CDR1 and CDR2 sequences are SGHRS and YFSETQ. This CDR3 is CASSSISGPTLEQYF. CDR3 nucleotide sequence: TGCGCCAGCAGCTCAATTAGCGGGCCTACGTTGGAGCAGTACTTC.

V gene TRBV5-1 combines with J gene TRBJ2-1, with D hard to call. The CDR3 has 14 residues. The germline V and J ends were trimmed by 3 bases and 6 bases, with 13 bases remaining between them. Germline V CDR1 and CDR2: SGHRS, YFSETQ. The CDR3 region is CASSSLGPPNEQFF. The CDR3 DNA reads TGCGCCAGCAGCTCCCTGGGCCCTCCCAATGAGCAGTTCTTC.

This clone showed up just once. The V call is TRBV11-2, the J call TRBJ2-7; possible D gene TRBD2, 6 bases. Germline loops: CDR1 SGHAT, CDR2 FQNNGV. V lost 5 bases and J 4 bases, leaving 15 bases between the germline ends. CDR3 length equals 14 residues. CDR3 bases: TGTGCCAGCAGCCGGGAACAGGAGGGTTACGAGCAGTACTTC. Amino acid sequence: CASSREQEGYEQYF.

The chain is built from TRBV19 and TRBJ2-3; no reliable D call. The CDR3 consists of 14 residues. The germline V gene encodes CDR1 LNHDA and CDR2 SQIVND (reference sequence). The V gene lost 1 base and the J gene lost 3 bases, with 8 bases spanning the gap. Written as DNA, the CDR3 is TGTGCCAGTAGTATAGGGCATCCAACAGATACGCAGTATTTT. Its protein is CASSIGHPTDTQYF.

The CDR3 sequence: CASSYGRVGETQYF. The CDR3 DNA reads TGTGCCAGCAGTTACGGGAGGGTCGGAGAGACCCAGTACTTC. This chain links TRBV6-5 with TRBJ2-5; 7 nucleotides line up with TRBD2. Trimming at V came to 2 bases and at J to 4 bases, leaving 4 bases not matched to a gene. This CDR3 contains 14 residues. Germline CDR1 reads MNHEY; CDR2 reads SVGAGI.